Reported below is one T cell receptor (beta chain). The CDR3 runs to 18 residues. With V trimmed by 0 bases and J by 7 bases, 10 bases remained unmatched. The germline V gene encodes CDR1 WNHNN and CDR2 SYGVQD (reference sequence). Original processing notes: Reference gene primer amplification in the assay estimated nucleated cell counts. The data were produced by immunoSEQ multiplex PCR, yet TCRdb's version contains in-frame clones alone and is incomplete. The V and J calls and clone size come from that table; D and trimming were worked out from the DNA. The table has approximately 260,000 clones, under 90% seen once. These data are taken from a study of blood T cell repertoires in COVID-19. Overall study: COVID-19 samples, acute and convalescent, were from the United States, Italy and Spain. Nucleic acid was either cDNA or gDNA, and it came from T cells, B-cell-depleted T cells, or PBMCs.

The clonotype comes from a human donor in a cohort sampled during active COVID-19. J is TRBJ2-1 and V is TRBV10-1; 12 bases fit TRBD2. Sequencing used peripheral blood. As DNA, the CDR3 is TGCGCCAGCAGTGAGTCCACCGGGACTAGCGGGTTGGGTAATGAGCAGTTCTTC. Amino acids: CASSESTGTSGLGNEQFF.